This T cell receptor beta chain was recorded in a study of CD8+ T cells in alopecia areata (dated by TCRdb to 2016 to 2019). Looking at the study overall: Treated patients were enrolled in an open-label pilot trial of oral tofacitinib at 5 to 10 mg twice daily for moderate-to-severe alopecia areata. TCRbeta CDR3 regions were amplified by immunoSEQ multiplex PCR using 35 Vbeta forward and 13 Jbeta reverse primers. Scalp clonality was compared across normal scalp (n=4), patchy alopecia areata scalp (n=8), and alopecia totalis/universalis scalp (n=8). Human TCRbeta sequencing covered scalp tissue and sorted CD4+ and CD8+ peripheral blood T cells from patchy and totalis/universalis alopecia areata patients and healthy controls. The study used high-throughput TCRbeta sequencing to examine T cell clonal expansion in alopecia areata, in both the C3H/HeJ mouse model and human patients. Disease severity in treated patients was measured with the SALT score, which quantifies the percentage of affected scalp surface area. RNA came from the PAXgene miRNA kit for fixed scalp, the miRNeasy kit for PBMCs, and the RNeasy kit for mouse skin. Tofacitinib was given for 6 to 18 months, followed by 6 months of follow-up off drug to assess delayed response and recurrence. Biopsies were taken from tofacitinib-treated patients at baseline and again at 4 and 24 weeks into treatment, and several of those patients also had a later scalp biopsy. The full study reports these points: Compared with normal scalp, lesional scalp, particularly in alopecia totalis/universalis, had higher clonality and more expanded CD8+ clones, which suggests antigenic drive. The treated cohort was small, with a single nonresponder, so links between baseline CD8+ expansion and response need larger studies. During tofacitinib treatment, many expanded lesional clones remained in scalp and blood, and this persistence may partly explain relapse after treatment is stopped. Scalp clonality and the number of expanded CD8+ clones among the top 100 scalp clones were significantly decreased by tofacitinib. Shared TCR sequences between patients were less evident than in mice, which may be partly attributable to HLA diversity in the patient population. Resident alphabeta T cells in normal human skin are also sequenced, complicating scalp TCR repertoire analysis, unlike mouse skin dominated by gammadelta T cells.

Preparation of the library involved the immunoSEQ multiplex PCR assay. To provide template for TCR sequencing, every sample had RNA extracted and reverse transcribed into cDNA. First-strand cDNA was synthesized with SuperScript III using a 2:1 mix of oligo-dT and random hexamers. A synthetic immune receptor repertoire was used to measure amplification bias, and any remaining bias was corrected computationally. Per the authors' processing: Raw reads were preprocessed for error removal, and CDR3 was defined according to IMGT conventions as running from the conserved cysteine to phenylalanine. To get clonality, Shannon entropy was normalized by log2 of the number of productive unique TCRs and the result was subtracted from 1. Whether each scalp clone was CD4 or CD8 was inferred by checking scalp TCRbeta sequences against the CD4 and CD8 repertoires from sorted blood. Imported from immuneACCESS, the table was reduced by TCRdb to in-frame sequences with V and J called. These copies leave out some clones; in studies compared against another copy, an unresolved V gene accounts for under half, and the cause of the remainder is not known. That table furnishes V, J and clone size, whereas the DNA furnished D and trimming. The sample table shows 180,000 or so clones, and about 62% are seen once. 5.5% to 6% of the sample lies in the top ten.

Ends trimmed: V by 7 bases, J by 2 bases; bases unmatched to a gene: 15. The CDR3, from cysteine to phenylalanine, totals 17 residues. Just CDR3 DNA is preserved here, 51 bases in frame from base 1. CDR1 SQVTM and CDR2 ANQGSEA are derived from the germline V gene. In its sample, this clone was seen once. There is no known antigen for this receptor. There are no base qualities to consult, and no much larger clone falls within one base. The time point label on this specimen signifies: less than 25 weeks on oral tofacitinib. This specimen's treatment or condition label, per the study, means: oral pan-JAK inhibitor, 5-10 mg twice daily. Peripheral blood and lesional scalp punch biopsies were obtained from patients with alopecia areata. After PBMCs were isolated by density centrifugation and stained for CD3, CD4 and CD8, a FACSAria was used to sort CD4+ and CD8+ T cells.

The source of this sequence is a human donor with alopecia areata. The sample here was CD4+ T cells sorted from blood, taken at week 24, from a patient treated with tofacitinib. The chain couples TRBV29-1 to TRBJ2-1; TRBD1 lines up with 9 middle nucleotides. The sequenced DNA is TGCAGCGGAATCCGGGACAGGGAGCCCGCGGCCTACAATGAGCAGTTCTTC. Translated, this gives CSGIRDREPAAYNEQFF.